The clone carrying this TCR beta chain was detected only once. TCRdb's copy holds only in-frame clones and misses some; the assay was immunoSEQ multiplex PCR. The data show 11,000 or so clones, 78% seen once. This record comes from a study of T cells after somatic rescue of genetic block. Trimming removed 5 bases at V and 7 bases at J, with 15 bases between. The V gene's germline CDR1 is SGHAT and CDR2 FQNNGV. The CDR3 totals 13 residues. This chain uses TRBV11-2 with TRBJ2-7; D is perhaps TRBD2 (7 bases). What was sequenced was peripheral blood mononuclear cells (PBMCs). The clonotype comes from a boy younger than 18. CDR3 in amino acids: CASSQAGAREQYF. The CDR3 nucleotides read TGTGCCAGCAGCCAGGCGGGGGCGCGGGAGCAGTACTTC. Variable domain in full (rest from reference TRBV11-2 and TRBJ2-7): EAGVAQSPRYKIIEKRQSVAFWCNPISGHATLYWYQQILGQGPKLLIQFQNNGVVDDSQLPKDRFSAERLKGVDSTLKIQPAKLEDSAVYLCASSQAGAREQYFGPGTRLTVT.